This TCR beta chain was recovered during a study of blood T cell dynamics during melanoma immunotherapy. Study summary: Metastatic melanoma patients received first-line pembrolizumab or nivolumab plus ipilimumab. Study outcomes and limitations: Disease-control patients' PBMC repertoires became either more clonal or more diverse at W3.

Each bulk PBMC sample had 300 to 350 ng DNA loaded. Produced via immunoSEQ multiplex PCR; TCRdb's table is partial and in-frame only. The repertoire holds 5,500 to 6,500 clones, roughly nine tenths seen once, with 3.3% in the top ten. The CDR3 is 13 residues long. Trimming took off 3 bases at V and 8 bases at J, with 14 bases between the two ends. Germline CDR1 is SGHNT and CDR2 is YYREEE (reference sequence). This clone was counted once. What it binds is not known. As for time point: pre-treatment baseline. Blood was drawn before treatment and at week 3 after checkpoint blockade. Sequences were derived from blood, sampled from a patient treated with checkpoint blockade. The receptor was isolated from a human donor with melanoma. The rearrangement joins TRBV5-4 to TRBJ1-2, with D unclear. CDR3 nucleotide sequence: TGTGCCAGCAGCTCCGGCCCGGCCGGGGGCTACACCTTC. Translated: CASSSGPAGGYTF.